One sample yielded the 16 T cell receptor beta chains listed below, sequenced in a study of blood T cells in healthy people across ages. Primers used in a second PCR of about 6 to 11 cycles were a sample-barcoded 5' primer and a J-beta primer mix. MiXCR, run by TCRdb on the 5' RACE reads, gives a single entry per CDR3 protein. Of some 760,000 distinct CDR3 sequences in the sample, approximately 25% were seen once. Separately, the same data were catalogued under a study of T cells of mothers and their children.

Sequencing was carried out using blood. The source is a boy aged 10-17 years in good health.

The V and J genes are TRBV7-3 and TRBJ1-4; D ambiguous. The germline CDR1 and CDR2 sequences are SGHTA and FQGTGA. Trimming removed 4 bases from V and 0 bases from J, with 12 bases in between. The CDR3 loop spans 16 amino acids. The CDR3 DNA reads TGTGCCAGCAGCTCCACAGTATTTGCAACTAATGAAAAACTGTTTTTT. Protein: CASSSTVFATNEKLFF.

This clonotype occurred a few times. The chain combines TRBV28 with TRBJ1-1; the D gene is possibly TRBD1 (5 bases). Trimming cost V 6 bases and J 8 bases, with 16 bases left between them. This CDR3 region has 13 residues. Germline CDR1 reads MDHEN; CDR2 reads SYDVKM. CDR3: CASRMGLTSEAFF. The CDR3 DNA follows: TGTGCCAGCAGAATGGGGCTTACCTCAGAAGCTTTCTTT. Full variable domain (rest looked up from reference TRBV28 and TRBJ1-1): DVKVTQSSRYLVKRTGEKVFLECVQDMDHENMFWYRQDPGLGLRLIYFSYDVKMKEKGDIPEGYSVSREKKERFSLILESASTNQTSMYLCASRMGLTSEAFFGQGTRLTVV.

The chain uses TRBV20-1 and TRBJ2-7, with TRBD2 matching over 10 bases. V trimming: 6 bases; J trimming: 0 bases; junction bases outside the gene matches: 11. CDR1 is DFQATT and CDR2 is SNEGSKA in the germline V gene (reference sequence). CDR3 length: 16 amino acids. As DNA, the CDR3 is TGCAGTGCCAGCCAAGGACTAGCGGTCAGCTCCTACGAGCAGTACTTC. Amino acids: CSASQGLAVSSYEQYF.

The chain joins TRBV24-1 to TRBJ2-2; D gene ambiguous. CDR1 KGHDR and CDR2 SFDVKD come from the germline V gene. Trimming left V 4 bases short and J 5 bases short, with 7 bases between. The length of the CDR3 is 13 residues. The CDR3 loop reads CATSDPVTGELFF. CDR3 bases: TGTGCCACCAGTGACCCTGTGACCGGGGAGCTGTTTTTT.

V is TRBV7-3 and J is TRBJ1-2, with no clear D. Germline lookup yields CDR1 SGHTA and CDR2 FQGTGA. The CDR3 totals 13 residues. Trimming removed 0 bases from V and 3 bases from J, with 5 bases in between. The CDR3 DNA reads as TGTGCCAGCAGCTTAACACGGGACTATGGCTACACCTTC. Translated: CASSLTRDYGYTF.

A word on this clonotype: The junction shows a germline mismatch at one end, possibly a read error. The chain's CDR3 is CVSSIDGRGQLF. CDR3 sequence (DNA): TGTGTCAGCAGCATAGACGGGCGTGGGCAGCTCTTC. The gene calls are TRBV28 and TRBJ2-5; D ambiguous. This CDR3 has 12 residues. Per the germline V gene, CDR1 is MDHEN and CDR2 is SYDVKM.

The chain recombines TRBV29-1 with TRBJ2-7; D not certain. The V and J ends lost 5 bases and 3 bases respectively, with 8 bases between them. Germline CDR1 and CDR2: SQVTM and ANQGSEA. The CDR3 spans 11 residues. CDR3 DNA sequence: TGCAGCGTTACAAGATTCTACGAGCAGTACTTC. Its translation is CSVTRFYEQYF.

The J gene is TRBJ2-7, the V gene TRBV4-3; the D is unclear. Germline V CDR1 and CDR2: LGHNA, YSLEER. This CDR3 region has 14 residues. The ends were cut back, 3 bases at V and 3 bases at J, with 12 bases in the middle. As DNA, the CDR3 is TGCGCCAGCAGCCAGGGTAGGGCTGACTACGAGCAGTACTTC. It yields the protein CASSQGRADYEQYF.

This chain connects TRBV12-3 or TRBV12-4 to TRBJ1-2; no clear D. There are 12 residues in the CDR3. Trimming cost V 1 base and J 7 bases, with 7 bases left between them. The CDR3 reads CASSLVWGGYTF. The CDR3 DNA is TGTGCCAGCAGTTTAGTTTGGGGTGGCTACACCTTC.

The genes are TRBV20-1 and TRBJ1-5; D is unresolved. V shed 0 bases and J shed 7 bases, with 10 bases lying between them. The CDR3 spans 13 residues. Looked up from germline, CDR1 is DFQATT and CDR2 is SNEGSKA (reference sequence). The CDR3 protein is CSARDLRGQPQHF. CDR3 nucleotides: TGCAGTGCTAGAGATCTTAGAGGACAGCCCCAGCATTTT.

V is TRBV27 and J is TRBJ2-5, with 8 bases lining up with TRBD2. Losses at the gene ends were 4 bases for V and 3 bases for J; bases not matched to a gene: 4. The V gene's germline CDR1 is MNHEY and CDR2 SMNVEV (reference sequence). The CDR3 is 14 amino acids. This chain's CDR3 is CASSSTSGEETQYF. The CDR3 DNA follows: TGTGCCAGCAGTTCCACTAGCGGAGAAGAGACCCAGTACTTC.

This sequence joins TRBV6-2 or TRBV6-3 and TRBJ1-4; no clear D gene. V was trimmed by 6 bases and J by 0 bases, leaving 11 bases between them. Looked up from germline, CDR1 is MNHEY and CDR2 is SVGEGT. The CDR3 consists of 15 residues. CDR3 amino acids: CASRPSISTNEKLFF. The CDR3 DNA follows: TGTGCCAGCAGACCCAGTATTTCAACTAATGAAAAACTGTTTTTT.

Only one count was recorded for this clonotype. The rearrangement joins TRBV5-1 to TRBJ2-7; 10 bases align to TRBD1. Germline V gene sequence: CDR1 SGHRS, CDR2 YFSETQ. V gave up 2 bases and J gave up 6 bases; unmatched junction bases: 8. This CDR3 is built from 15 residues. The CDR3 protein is CASSLPGQGMVEQYF. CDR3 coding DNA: TGCGCCAGCAGCTTACCGGGACAGGGGATGGTCGAGCAGTACTTC.

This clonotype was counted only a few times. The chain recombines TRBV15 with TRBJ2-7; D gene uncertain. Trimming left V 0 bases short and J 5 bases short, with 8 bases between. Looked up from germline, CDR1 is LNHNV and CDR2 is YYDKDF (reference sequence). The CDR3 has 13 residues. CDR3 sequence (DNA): TGTGCCACCAGCAGAGAGGGGTACGACGAGCAGTACTTC. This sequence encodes CATSREGYDEQYF.

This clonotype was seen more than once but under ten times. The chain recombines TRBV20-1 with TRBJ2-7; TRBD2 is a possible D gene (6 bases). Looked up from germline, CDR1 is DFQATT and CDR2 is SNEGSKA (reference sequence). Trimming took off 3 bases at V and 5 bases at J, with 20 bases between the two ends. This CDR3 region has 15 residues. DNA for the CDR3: TGCAGTGCTAGGGGACTGGGGCCCCGGGGAGACGAGCAGTACTTC. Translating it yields CSARGLGPRGDEQYF.

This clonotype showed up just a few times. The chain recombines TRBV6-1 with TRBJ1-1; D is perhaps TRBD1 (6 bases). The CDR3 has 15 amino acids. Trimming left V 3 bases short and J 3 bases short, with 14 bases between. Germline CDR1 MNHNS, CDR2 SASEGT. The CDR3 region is CASSDAGARDTEAFF. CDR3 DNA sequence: TGTGCCAGCAGTGATGCAGGGGCGCGCGACACTGAAGCTTTCTTT.